This is a list of T cell receptor beta chains from one sample in a study of cytomegalovirus exposure and HLA in healthy donors. Produced via immunoSEQ multiplex PCR; TCRdb's table is partial and in-frame only. This table has about 170,000 clones, 82% appearing once. Sequencing was carried out using PBMCs. The receptor source for this set is a male donor in good health and CMV-seronegative. The CDR3 runs from the conserved cysteine through the conserved F or W. A D gene is named only where the DNA matches it firmly. Some rows have no size entry. The others give once, few or many, or a class for an expanded clone.

.	TRBV21-1	.	TRBJ2-5	12	TGTGCCAGCATCGCGGGGGCAGAGACCCAGTACTTC	CASIAGAETQYF
.	TRBV6-5	.	TRBJ2-7	12	TGTGCCAGCAGTGGACAGAACTACGAGCAGTACTTC	CASSGQNYEQYF
.	TRBV27	.	TRBJ2-3	16	TGTGCCAGCACCCCCCGGAGCCCACTACGGACAGATACGCAGTATTTT	CASTPRSPLRTDTQYF
few	TRBV18	.	TRBJ1-2	14	TGTGCCAGCTCACCACCCGGGGTCTTCTATGGCTACACCTTC	CASSPPGVFYGYTF
.	TRBV10-3	TRBD1	TRBJ2-3	14	TGTGCCATCAAGCCGGCAGGGGGAACAGATACGCAGTATTTT	CAIKPAGGTDTQYF
.	TRBV19	.	TRBJ2-1	13	TGTGCCAGTAGTCGGGGCGGGAACAATGAGCAGTTCTTC	CASSRGGNNEQFF
.	TRBV5-5	.	TRBJ2-7	15	TGTGCCAGCAGCGGGGGCCCTTCGGGACCCTACGAGCAGTACTTC	CASSGGPSGPYEQYF
.	TRBV29-1	.	TRBJ1-1	14	TGCAGCGTTGAAGTTCGCCCCGGGGACACTAAAGCTTTCTTT	CSVEVRPGDTKAFF
.	TRBV14	TRBD2	TRBJ2-5	15	TGTGCCAGCAGCGCGTCCGCGGGGGGCCAAGAGACCCAGTACTTC	CASSASAGGQETQYF
.	TRBV2	.	TRBJ1-3	15	TGTGCCAGCAGCCGGGCCGGGAACTCTGGAAACACCATATATTTT	CASSRAGNSGNTIYF
.	TRBV5-1	TRBD2	TRBJ2-3	15	TGCGCCAGTCTAGCGGGGGGATCTAGCACAGATACGCAGTATTTT	CASLAGGSSTDTQYF
.	TRBV28	.	TRBJ2-7	15	TGTGCCAGCAGTTTCAGGGGGGCGAGCTCCTACGAGCAGTACTTC	CASSFRGASSYEQYF
.	TRBV7-2	.	TRBJ2-2	14	TGTGCCAGCAGCTTCGCTGAGCGGACCGGGGAGCTGTTTTTT	CASSFAERTGELFF
once	TRBV19	.	TRBJ1-4	14	TGTGCCAGTAGCGCCTCACGGAGGAATGAAAAACTGTTTTTT	CASSASRRNEKLFF
.	TRBV10-1	.	TRBJ2-2	14	TGCGCCAGCAGTGAGTCGAGTACGACCGGGGAGCTGTTTTTT	CASSESSTTGELFF
once	TRBV7-8	TRBD2	TRBJ2-5	15	TGTGCCAGCAGCTTCGAAACGGGGGGGCCGGAGACCCAGTACTTC	CASSFETGGPETQYF
.	TRBV4-2	.	TRBJ2-7	13	TGTGCCAGCAGCCAACCTTCCCAGGGCGAGCAGTACTTC	CASSQPSQGEQYF
.	TRBV6-1	.	TRBJ1-5	16	TGTGCCAGCAGTGAAATAGGCAGGGGCCTCAATCAGCCCCAGCATTTT	CASSEIGRGLNQPQHF
.	TRBV6-6	TRBD1	TRBJ1-2	14	TGTGCCAGCATACAGGGGGCTTCTTTCTATGGCTACACCTTC	CASIQGASFYGYTF
.	TRBV7-9	TRBD1	TRBJ2-3	15	TGTGCCAGCACGTTTAGAGGGGGCTTCTCAGATACGCAGTATTTT	CASTFRGGFSDTQYF
.	TRBV19	.	TRBJ2-3	16	TGTGCCAGTAGTATACAGGGGTTATCTAGCACAGATACGCAGTATTTT	CASSIQGLSSTDTQYF
.	TRBV9	.	TRBJ2-1	16	TGTGCCAGCAGCGTCGGCAGACAGGTACTCTACAATGAGCAGTTCTTC	CASSVGRQVLYNEQFF
.	TRBV4-2	.	TRBJ1-2	16	TGTGCCAGCAGCCAAGATCAGGCGGGGAGGAACTATGGCTACACCTTC	CASSQDQAGRNYGYTF
.	TRBV25-1	TRBD2	TRBJ2-1	15	TGTGCCAGCAGGGAAAGCGGGGTTATATTCGATGAGCAGTTCTTC	CASRESGVIFDEQFF